This T cell receptor beta chain came from a study of T cell responses to AZD1222 COVID-19 vaccine (dated by TCRdb to about 2021). Regarding the complete study: TCR sequencing covered more than 230 trial participants: some 210 given two doses of AZD1222 and around 25 given two doses of MenACWY control vaccine. Trial participants were enrolled by age into 18-55, 56-69 and 70-plus year subgroups, with roughly 160, 29 and 62 TCR-sequenced participants respectively. The research as a whole found: Spike-specific TCR breadth and depth rose significantly after two AZD1222 doses compared with day 0 and with MenACWY recipients. Reportedly, almost half of the unique spike-specific TCRs recognized epitopes lying outside the regions that are mutated in the B.1.351 and B.1.1.7 variants. In the small 56-69-year group, the increase in depth fell short of significance, most likely because of low power. The vaccine-associated CD4 TCRs covered the entire spike protein, and the dominant responses fell in regions 160-218 and 743-854. Only six or seven AZD1222 recipients were SARS-CoV-2 seropositive at baseline, limiting conclusions about previously exposed vaccinees. Participants were mostly white British and included more females than males, and it was suggested by the authors that clonal diversity may have been underestimated. Because no day 14 peak-response samples were available, the repertoires could be characterized only after the peak T cell response.

V and J lose 10 bases and 0 bases, and a span of 18 bases separates them. From its cysteine to its phenylalanine, the CDR3 spans 16 amino acids. Only the CDR3 portion is preserved as DNA: 48 bases, with reading frame beginning at the first base. Via the germline V gene, CDR1 is ENHRY and CDR2 SYGVKD. The CDR3 regions of human TCRbeta chains were analyzed by immunosequencing. The paper's data handling went like this. TCRs in the repertoires were compared against a reference library of SARS-CoV-2-specific TCRs that had been generated with the MIRA antigen-specificity platform. Breadth was defined as the fraction of unique TCRs that were SARS-CoV-2-associated, and depth was defined as the fraction of total T cells that were SARS-CoV-2-associated. Using the MIRA data, each spike-specific TCR was mapped to the spike region that the TCR reacts to and placed in a CD4 or CD8 class. Log10-transformed breadth and depth values were compared by one-way ANOVA with Sidak's multiple comparisons tests. Here the immuneACCESS table is served through TCRdb, limited to in-frame sequences with V and J called. Missing clones are a known gap in these copies; in checked studies unresolved V genes cover under half, and the rest lacks a known reason. That table gives V, J and clone size, and the DNA gave D and trimming. The sample table lists 150,000 to 200,000 clones, about 89% of them with a count of one. Around 2.9% of the sample comes from the top ten.

Interpreted using the paper, the time point label stands for: baseline before first vaccination. The label giving this sample's treatment or condition can be read as: meningococcal conjugate vaccine given as trial control. Vaccinee samples came from UK trials COV001 and COV002, including a single-blind randomized controlled phase 2/3 trial of AZD1222 (ChAdOx1 nCoV-19) in healthy adults. Trial participant PBMC samples were collected at day 0 and day 28 after the second dose for TCRbeta chain sequencing. On this clone: Its antigen is unknown. No quality values exist for individual bases; no much larger clone is one base distant.

This clonotype was obtained from an adult in good health. The chain is encoded by TRBV10-3 joined to TRBJ1-4; a confident D gene designation cannot be given. The specimen was peripheral blood, collected on day 0 of MenACWY control vaccination. The CDR3 reads as follows: CATTRSGDATNEKLFF. The DNA sequence reads TGTGCCACGACCCGGTCAGGAGATGCAACTAATGAAAAACTGTTTTTT.